This T cell receptor beta chain is drawn from a study of long-term antiretroviral therapy in people with HIV. Whole-study results and caveats: HIV repertoires spanned narrower CDR3 length ranges than controls.

Between the trimmed V and J ends, which lost 3 bases and 1 base, there was a span of 15 bases. The CDR3 runs to 16 residues. Germline V gives CDR1 KGHSH, CDR2 LQKENI. Notes on this clone: The target antigen is unknown.

A v3.0 immunoSEQ assay was performed at survey level. Measured with immunoSEQ multiplex PCR; TCRdb has only the in-frame clones, and not every one. The sample holds around 37,000 clones, over 75% seen once. The chain combines TRBV18 with TRBJ1-1, with D unresolved. The clonotype originates from a man younger than 30 with HIV. The sample was unsorted PBMCs, taken about 3.5 years after starting antiretroviral therapy. Here the CDR3 reads CASSPWVTRGNTEAFF. The CDR3 nucleotides read TGTGCCAGCTCACCTTGGGTTACGAGAGGGAACACTGAAGCTTTCTTT.